The 24 T cell receptor beta chains below were found in one sample sequenced in a study of cytomegalovirus exposure and HLA in healthy donors. PCR involved 60 Vbeta and 13 Jbeta primers. TCRdb's copy holds only in-frame clones and misses some; the assay was immunoSEQ multiplex PCR. The repertoire holds some 110,000 clones, with approximately 78% as singletons. The sample taken for sequencing was PBMCs. All receptors come from a man aged 30 to 39 in good health and CMV-seropositive.

This chain uses TRBV28 with TRBJ2-5, with TRBD1 matching over 8 bases. The CDR3 has 16 residues. CDR1 and CDR2 (germline): MDHEN, SYDVKM. Trimming removed 3 bases from V and 3 bases from J; junction bases left unmatched: 9. The CDR3 protein is CASSFPAETGEETQYF. CDR3 in DNA: TGTGCCAGCAGTTTTCCGGCTGAGACAGGGGAAGAGACCCAGTACTTC.

The chain employs TRBV4-1 and TRBJ1-6, with TRBD1 matching over 10 bases. The CDR3 runs 15 residues. Germline CDR1 is MGHRA and CDR2 is YSYEKL. Trimming took 3 bases from V and 10 from J; bases not matched to a gene: 6. The CDR3 region is CASSHPGQGPSPLHF. CDR3 DNA: TGCGCCAGCAGCCACCCGGGACAGGGGCCATCACCCCTCCACTTT.

This clone showed up just a few times. The chain combines TRBV5-6 with TRBJ2-7, with 7 bases identical to TRBD1. CDR1 SGHDT and CDR2 YYEEEE come from the germline V gene. This CDR3 has 13 amino acids. The J segment lost 1 base and the V segment lost 5 bases, leaving 3 bases of the junction unmatched. As DNA, the CDR3 is TGTGCCAGCAGTCGACAGGGTTCCTACGAGCAGTACGTC. Translating gives CASSRQGSYEQYV.

The sample holds a few counts of this clone. This chain links TRBV9 with TRBJ1-1; 7 bases match TRBD1. Germline loops: CDR1 SGDLS, CDR2 YYNGEE. J was trimmed by 10 bases and V by 6 bases; bases with no gene match: 12. This CDR3 contains 13 residues. CDR3 nucleotide sequence: TGTGCCAGCACCCCGACGAGGGACAGAGTAGCTTTCTTT. Translated: CASTPTRDRVAFF.

The rearrangement joins TRBV9 to TRBJ2-7; D may be TRBD1 (6 bases). The germline V and J ends were trimmed by 5 bases and 1 base, with 10 bases remaining between them. The CDR3 has 13 residues. Per the germline V gene, CDR1 is SGDLS and CDR2 is YYNGEE. CDR3 in DNA: TGTGCCAGCAGTCAGGGGCGATCCTACGAGCAGTACTTC. This codes for CASSQGRSYEQYF.

V is TRBV7-6 and J is TRBJ2-5; D unresolved. Germline values: CDR1 SGHVS, CDR2 FNYEAQ. The CDR3 contains 13 residues. The V end was cut by 1 base, the J end by 6 bases, with 9 bases between. This chain's CDR3 is CASSLEHPQTQYF. CDR3 nucleotide sequence: TGTGCCAGCAGCTTAGAACACCCCCAGACCCAGTACTTC. Filled out from reference TRBV7-6 and TRBJ2-5, the complete variable domain reads GAGVSQSPRYKVTKRGQDVALRCDPISGHVSLYWYRQALGQGPEFLTYFNYEAQQDKSGLPNDRFSAERPEGSISTLTIQRTEQRDSAMYRCASSLEHPQTQYFGPGTRLLVL.

This chain uses TRBV2 with TRBJ2-1; no definite D call. Trimming stripped 6 bases from V and 8 bases from J, with 8 bases between. This CDR3 region has 11 residues. The germline V gene has CDR1 SNHLY and CDR2 FYNNEI. This chain's CDR3 is CASSLAHEQFF. The CDR3 nucleotides read TGTGCCAGCAGCTTAGCACATGAGCAGTTCTTC. Combining the CDR3 with reference TRBV2 and TRBJ2-1 gives the whole variable domain EPEVTQTPSHQVTQMGQEVILRCVPISNHLYFYWYRQILGQKVEFLVSFYNNEISEKSEIFDDQFSVERPDGSNFTLKIRSTKLEDSAMYFCASSLAHEQFFGPGTRLTVL.

This clone was observed once. The chain joins TRBV5-4 to TRBJ2-1, with 11 nucleotides matching TRBD2. CDR1 SGHNT and CDR2 YYREEE come from the germline V gene (reference sequence). The CDR3 length is 16 residues. V shed 0 bases, J shed 10 bases, and the junction held 9 bases outside the gene matches. The CDR3 nucleotides read TGTGCCAGCAGCTTGGTGGGACTAGCGGAAGGGAGGGAGCAGTTCTTC. Protein sequence: CASSLVGLAEGREQFF. Supplemented by reference TRBV5-4 and TRBJ2-1, the full variable domain reads ETGVTQSPTHLIKTRGQQVTLRCSSQSGHNTVSWYQQALGQGPQFIFQYYREEENGRGNFPPRFSGLQFPNYSSELNVNALELDDSALYLCASSLVGLAEGREQFFGPGTRLTVL.

This chain links TRBV27 with TRBJ2-1; 8 bases align to TRBD1. Trimming at V came to 7 bases and at J to 4 bases, leaving 15 bases not matched to a gene. Germline V lookup: CDR1 MNHEY, CDR2 SMNVEV (reference sequence). The length of the CDR3 is 17 residues. In nucleotides, the CDR3 is TGTGCCAGCAAACTAGCCCCGACAGGGGAGGCGTACAATGAGCAGTTCTTC. It encodes CASKLAPTGEAYNEQFF.

The CDR3: CASSPSTLSGSQETQYF. In DNA form, the CDR3 reads TGTGCCAGCAGCCCAAGCACACTTAGCGGGAGCCAAGAGACCCAGTACTTC. The chain joins TRBV11-2 to TRBJ2-5; TRBD2 agrees at 9 bases. This CDR3 region has 17 residues. Germline assignment: CDR1 SGHAT and CDR2 FQNNGV. V shed 5 bases and J 1 base; nucleotides not matched to a gene: 11.

CDR3 DNA: TGTGCCTGGAATGTAGCGGGGGGTACAGATACGCAGTATTTT. It is translated as CAWNVAGGTDTQYF. This chain uses TRBV30 with TRBJ2-3; 10 positions agree with TRBD2. Germline CDR1 reads GTSNPN; CDR2 reads SVGIG (reference sequence). The V segment lost 4 bases and the J segment 3 bases; nucleotides outside the gene matches: 4. This CDR3 is built from 14 residues. Looking up the rest from reference TRBV30 and TRBJ2-3 gives the full variable domain: SQTIHQWPATLVQPVGSPLSLECTVEGTSNPNLYWYRQAAGRGLQLLFYSVGIGQISSEVPQNLSASRPQDRQFILSSKKLLLSDSGFYLCAWNVAGGTDTQYFGPGTRLTVL.

V usage is TRBV7-9 and J usage is TRBJ2-2; D perhaps matches TRBD1 (5 bases). The CDR3 runs to 12 residues. V gave up 5 bases and J gave up 6 bases, with 7 bases separating them. Germline V gives CDR1 SEHNR, CDR2 FQNEAQ (reference sequence). CDR3: CASSAGSGELFF. CDR3 sequence (DNA): TGTGCCAGCAGCGCAGGGTCCGGGGAGCTGTTTTTT.

Comments on this clone: Within the sample, other DNA sequences also encode this same CDR3. This chain uses TRBV11-2 with TRBJ2-7, with 9 bases aligning to TRBD2. There are 15 residues in the CDR3. After removal of 5 bases from V and 2 bases from J, the junction contained 7 bases not matched to a gene. Germline CDR1 and CDR2: SGHAT and FQNNGV. The CDR3 here is CASSRISGGPYEQYF. The CDR3 coding sequence is TGTGCCAGCAGCCGCATTAGCGGGGGACCCTACGAGCAGTACTTC.

The chain joins TRBV27 to TRBJ2-7, with 7 bases aligning to TRBD1. The CDR3 is made up of 15 amino acids. Germline CDR1 MNHEY, CDR2 SMNVEV (reference sequence). Losses at the gene ends were 4 bases for V and 4 bases for J; bases not matched to a gene: 10. The CDR3 DNA reads TGTGCCAGCAGTTATCGACAGGGTCTGGTTTACGAGCAGTACTTC. This codes for CASSYRQGLVYEQYF.

This clone was counted a single time. V is TRBV5-1 and J is TRBJ2-6, with 8 bases lining up with TRBD1. Losses at the gene ends were 4 bases for V and 2 bases for J; bases not matched to a gene: 5. CDR3 size: 16 residues. Germline V gene lookup returns CDR1 SGHRS and CDR2 YFSETQ. The CDR3: CASSPTGAPGANVLTF. CDR3 DNA sequence: TGCGCCAGCAGCCCGACAGGGGCCCCTGGGGCCAACGTCCTGACTTTC.

The V gene is TRBV11-2, the J gene TRBJ2-5, with TRBD1 as a possible D gene (5 bases). Germline V gene sequence: CDR1 SGHAT, CDR2 FQNNGV. The CDR3 loop spans 14 amino acids. Trimming pared 1 base from V and 5 bases from J, leaving 11 bases between. CDR3 amino acids: CASSLGPAGETQYF. The CDR3 nucleotides read TGTGCCAGCAGCTTAGGTCCAGCAGGGGAGACCCAGTACTTC.

About this clone itself: The junction differs from germline at one of its ends, possibly a read error. This chain uses TRBV7-2 with TRBJ2-1; D may correspond to TRBD1 or TRBD2 (5 bases each). Germline loops: CDR1 SGHTA, CDR2 FQGNSA. The CDR3 totals 13 residues. Written as DNA, the CDR3 is TGTGTCAGCAGCTTAGCGCTAAGGGGTGAGCAGTTCTTC. This encodes CVSSLALRGEQFF.

The chain has TRBV9 and TRBJ1-2; D unresolved. The germline V and J ends were trimmed by 1 base and 3 bases, with 4 bases remaining between them. The CDR3 has 12 amino acids. The germline gives CDR1 SGDLS, CDR2 YYNGEE. The DNA of the CDR3 is TGTGCCAGCAGCGTACGAGACTATGGCTACACCTTC. Its translation is CASSVRDYGYTF. The variable domain in full, completed from reference TRBV9 and TRBJ1-2, reads DSGVTQTPKHLITATGQRVTLRCSPRSGDLSVYWYQQSLDQGLQFLIQYYNGEERAKGNILERFSAQQFPDLHSELNLSSLELGDSALYFCASSVRDYGYTFGSGTRLTVV.

The chain couples TRBV10-1 to TRBJ2-3, with 12 bases aligning to TRBD2. The CDR3 is 16 amino acids. The germline V gene encodes CDR1 WNHNN and CDR2 SYGVQD (reference sequence). Trimming cost V 5 bases and J 0 bases; bases outside gene matches: 3. As DNA, the CDR3 is TGCGCCAGCAGTATCGGACTAGCGGGAAGCACAGATACGCAGTATTTT. As protein: CASSIGLAGSTDTQYF.

V gene TRBV10-3 combines with J gene TRBJ1-1, with TRBD1 identical over 7 bases. Germline CDR1 reads ENHRY; CDR2 reads SYGVKD. Trimming removed 5 bases from V and 3 bases from J; junction bases left unmatched: 9. This CDR3 is built from 15 residues. CDR3 in amino acids: CAISPRKGADTEAFF. The CDR3 DNA sequence: TGTGCCATCAGTCCCCGAAAGGGGGCCGACACTGAAGCTTTCTTT.

The chain's CDR3 is CASSPGRTAVREQFF. The CDR3 DNA is TGTGCCAGTAGTCCAGGCAGGACAGCCGTGAGGGAGCAGTTCTTC. The chain has TRBV19 and TRBJ2-1, with TRBD1 as a possible D gene (6 bases). CDR1 and CDR2 from the germline V gene are LNHDA and SQIVND (reference sequence). This CDR3 has 15 amino acids. V dropped 5 bases and J dropped 10 bases, with 21 bases sitting between them.

This clone was picked up one time. V is TRBV30 and J is TRBJ2-1; D gene uncertain. The CDR3 contains 13 residues. V was clipped by 5 bases and J by 3 bases, with 11 bases between them. In germline, CDR1 is GTSNPN, CDR2 SVGIG (reference sequence). This chain's CDR3 is CAWESAYYNEQFF. CDR3 coding DNA: TGTGCCTGGGAGTCCGCCTACTACAATGAGCAGTTCTTC.

CDR3 bases: TGTGCCAGCAGCGCTATTACAGGGGACACTGAAGCTTTCTTT. Translated: CASSAITGDTEAFF. The J gene is TRBJ1-1, the V gene TRBV11-2; 7 positions match TRBD1. This CDR3 is built from 14 residues. After removal of 5 bases from V and 3 bases from J, the junction contained 6 bases not matched to a gene. In germline, CDR1 is SGHAT, CDR2 FQNNGV.

The chain links TRBV5-5 to TRBJ2-1, with 7 bases aligning to TRBD1. The germline CDR1 and CDR2 sequences are SGHKS and YYEKEE (reference sequence). The trim removed 2 bases at V and 6 bases at J, leaving 8 bases unmatched. This CDR3 has 15 residues. The CDR3 nucleotides are TGTGCCAGCAGCTTCCAGGGGACAGCCGGCAATGAGCAGTTCTTC. It codes for CASSFQGTAGNEQFF. The whole variable domain, filled in from reference TRBV5-5 and TRBJ2-1, reads DAGVTQSPTHLIKTRGQQVTLRCSPISGHKSVSWYQQVLGQGPQFIFQYYEKEERGRGNFPDRFSARQFPNYSSELNVNALLLGDSALYLCASSFQGTAGNEQFFGPGTRLTVL.